This TCR beta chain was sequenced during a study of blood T cell repertoires in COVID-19. The CDR3 consists of 14 residues. Trimming took off 5 bases at V and 2 bases at J, with 13 bases between the two ends. CDR1 and CDR2 (germline): LGHDT, YNNKEL (reference sequence). The method was immunoSEQ multiplex PCR; TCRdb's version includes in-frame clones alone and lacks a portion of them. The sample has 25,000 to 40,000 clones; approximately 85% are singletons. This chain links TRBV3-1 (or the pseudogene TRBV3-2) with TRBJ2-7; D uncertain. This clonotype was sampled from a human donor in a cohort sampled during active COVID-19. The specimen sequenced was peripheral blood. CDR3 nucleotide sequence: TGTGCCAGCAGCGAAGTGGGCGAGACCTACGAGCAGTACTTC. Its protein is CASSEVGETYEQYF.